This TCR beta chain was retrieved from a study of T cell responses to AZD1222 COVID-19 vaccine. Study-wide results and caveats: Reportedly, nearly half of unique spike TCRs recognized epitopes outside B.1.351/B.1.1.7 mutations.

Profiling relied on immunoSEQ multiplex PCR, and the TCRdb table lists in-frame clones only, not all of them. The repertoire consists of some 92,000 clones, with approximately 87% occurring once and the leading ten covering about 3%. A remark on this clone: The antigen is unknown.

CDR3 length: 15 amino acids. The sample in question was peripheral blood, obtained on day 0 of AZD1222 vaccination. The TCR sequence derives from an adult in good health. The chain is built from TRBV12-2 and TRBJ2-7; TRBD2 is the table's D call and was not checked against the DNA. TRBV12-2 is a pseudogene. In nucleotides, the CDR3 is TGTGCAAGTCATCACTCCCAGATGGTGAGGTACGAGCAGTACTTC. Translation: CASHHSQMVRYEQYF.